Listed below are T cell receptor beta chains from one sample, sequenced in a study of blood T cell repertoires in COVID-19. Measured with immunoSEQ multiplex PCR; TCRdb has only the in-frame clones, and not every one. In the table there are around 130,000 clones, 75% to 85% of which are singletons. Source material: peripheral blood. These receptors originate from a human donor in a cohort sampled during active COVID-19. CDR3s include the opening cysteine and the closing phenylalanine or tryptophan. D genes are given only for firm matches. A clone size is listed for some rows: how often the clone was seen (once, few, many), or a class if it is expanded.

j_gene: TRBJ2-1; abundance: NA; d_gene: NA; v_gene: TRBV6-5; CDR3nt: TGTGCCAGCAGTTACTCGGGTCTGGGGGGCTACAATGAGCAGTTCTTC; CDR3aa: CASSYSGLGGYNEQFF
j_gene: TRBJ2-3; abundance: NA; d_gene: TRBD1; v_gene: TRBV5-8; CDR3nt: TGTGCCAGCAGCTGGGACAGGGGGCGAGGCACAGATACGCAGTATTTT; CDR3aa: CASSWDRGRGTDTQYF
j_gene: TRBJ1-1; abundance: few; d_gene: NA; v_gene: TRBV7-6; CDR3nt: TGTGCCAGCAGCTTAGATGGCGGAAAGGCGGCGGAAGCTTTCTTT; CDR3aa: CASSLDGGKAAEAFF
j_gene: TRBJ1-6; abundance: NA; d_gene: NA; v_gene: TRBV19; CDR3nt: TGTGCCAGTAGTGACGCCAACCGGGTGCCCTATAATTCACCCCTCCACTTT; CDR3aa: CASSDANRVPYNSPLHF
j_gene: TRBJ2-2; abundance: NA; d_gene: TRBD1; v_gene: TRBV19; CDR3nt: TGTGCCACCTCATCGGACAGGGAAGCCACCGGGGAGCTGTTTTTT; CDR3aa: CATSSDREATGELFF
j_gene: TRBJ2-1; abundance: NA; d_gene: NA; v_gene: TRBV6-6; CDR3nt: TGTGCCAGCAGTTCCCAGTTAAGCTCCTACAATGAGCAGTTCTTC; CDR3aa: CASSSQLSSYNEQFF
j_gene: TRBJ1-5; abundance: few; d_gene: NA; v_gene: TRBV12-1; CDR3nt: TGTGCCAGCAGCTTAACCCGGGGTAGCAATCAGCCCCAGCATTTT; CDR3aa: CASSLTRGSNQPQHF
j_gene: TRBJ2-3; abundance: few; d_gene: TRBD1; v_gene: TRBV3-1/TRBV3-2; CDR3nt: TGTGCCAGCAGCCCACAGGGGGTCAGCACAGATACGCAGTATTTT; CDR3aa: CASSPQGVSTDTQYF
j_gene: TRBJ2-1; abundance: NA; d_gene: TRBD1; v_gene: TRBV6-1; CDR3nt: TGTGCCAGCAGTGAGCCGGGACAGGGGGCCAATGAGCAGTTCTTC; CDR3aa: CASSEPGQGANEQFF
j_gene: TRBJ2-3; abundance: NA; d_gene: NA; v_gene: TRBV6-5; CDR3nt: TGTGCCAGCAGTTTCCGGGGGACGAGCACAGATACGCAGTATTTT; CDR3aa: CASSFRGTSTDTQYF
j_gene: TRBJ1-5; abundance: NA; d_gene: TRBD1; v_gene: TRBV6-5; CDR3nt: TGTGCCAGCAGCCACGGACAGGGCAATCAGCCCCAGCATTTT; CDR3aa: CASSHGQGNQPQHF
j_gene: TRBJ2-1; abundance: once; d_gene: TRBD2; v_gene: TRBV5-1; CDR3nt: TGCGCCAGCACCCCGGCCCCCCTAGCGGGGGGGCCAAGTGAGCAGTTCTTC; CDR3aa: CASTPAPLAGGPSEQFF
j_gene: TRBJ2-7; abundance: NA; d_gene: TRBD1; v_gene: TRBV6-5; CDR3nt: TGTGCCAGCAGAAAGGGGGCAATGGGTGAGCAGTACTTC; CDR3aa: CASRKGAMGEQYF
j_gene: TRBJ1-5; abundance: few; d_gene: NA; v_gene: TRBV4-2; CDR3nt: TGTGCCAGCAGCCAAGTGGGTGAGGAGTGGCCCCAGCATTTT; CDR3aa: CASSQVGEEWPQHF
j_gene: TRBJ2-3; abundance: NA; d_gene: TRBD2; v_gene: TRBV2; CDR3nt: TGTGCCAGCAGCCCGGGACTAGCCCGCTCAAGCACAGATACGCAGTATTTT; CDR3aa: CASSPGLARSSTDTQYF
j_gene: TRBJ1-2; abundance: NA; d_gene: NA; v_gene: TRBV3-1/TRBV3-2; CDR3nt: TGTGCCAGCACCCCGAGTCACAGGTATAATGGCTACACCTTC; CDR3aa: CASTPSHRYNGYTF
j_gene: TRBJ1-5; abundance: NA; d_gene: TRBD1; v_gene: TRBV19; CDR3nt: TGTGCCAGTAGTCGGACAGGGGGCAATCAGCCCCAGCATTTT; CDR3aa: CASSRTGGNQPQHF
j_gene: TRBJ2-7; abundance: NA; d_gene: TRBD2; v_gene: TRBV18; CDR3nt: TGTGCCAGCTCACCCGGGGCGGGGGGCTACGAGCAGTACTTC; CDR3aa: CASSPGAGGYEQYF
j_gene: TRBJ1-1; abundance: once; d_gene: NA; v_gene: TRBV13; CDR3nt: TGTGCCAGCAGCGTCGGGGTGTCTGGGCAGACTGAAGCTTTCTTT; CDR3aa: CASSVGVSGQTEAFF
j_gene: TRBJ2-3; abundance: NA; d_gene: TRBD2; v_gene: TRBV9; CDR3nt: TGTGCCAGCAGCGTTGCTAGCGGGGTCACAGATACGCAGTATTTT; CDR3aa: CASSVASGVTDTQYF
j_gene: TRBJ1-3; abundance: NA; d_gene: NA; v_gene: TRBV6-1; CDR3nt: TGTGCCAGCAGTGGTGAGAAACAGAGCTCTGGAAACACCATATATTTT; CDR3aa: CASSGEKQSSGNTIYF
j_gene: TRBJ2-7; abundance: NA; d_gene: TRBD2; v_gene: TRBV7-2; CDR3nt: TGTGCCAGCAGCTTAGTTTCCGGGGGGGCGATCTATGAGCAGTACTTC; CDR3aa: CASSLVSGGAIYEQYF
j_gene: TRBJ1-5; abundance: NA; d_gene: TRBD1; v_gene: TRBV7-2; CDR3nt: TGTGCCAGCAGCGCCACAGGGGCTCAGCCCCAGCATTTT; CDR3aa: CASSATGAQPQHF
j_gene: TRBJ2-1; abundance: NA; d_gene: NA; v_gene: TRBV5-8; CDR3nt: TGTGCCAGCAGCTTCTACAGGGCCGATGAGCAGTTCTTC; CDR3aa: CASSFYRADEQFF
j_gene: TRBJ1-1; abundance: once; d_gene: NA; v_gene: TRBV5-1; CDR3nt: TGCGCCAGCAGCCTCCGGGGGACTGGGATGAACACTGAAGCTTTCTTT; CDR3aa: CASSLRGTGMNTEAFF
j_gene: TRBJ2-3; abundance: NA; d_gene: TRBD1; v_gene: TRBV18; CDR3nt: TGTGCCAGCTCACCGCGGACAGGGTTAAGCACAGATACGCAGTATTTT; CDR3aa: CASSPRTGLSTDTQYF
j_gene: TRBJ1-2; abundance: NA; d_gene: TRBD1; v_gene: TRBV18; CDR3nt: TGTGCCAGCTCACCACCGGGACAGGGGGATAATGGCTACACCTTC; CDR3aa: CASSPPGQGDNGYTF
j_gene: TRBJ2-1; abundance: NA; d_gene: TRBD2; v_gene: TRBV7-2; CDR3nt: TGTGCCAGCAGCTCCCCCGGGGGGTTCAATGAGCAGTTCTTC; CDR3aa: CASSSPGGFNEQFF
j_gene: TRBJ2-7; abundance: NA; d_gene: TRBD2; v_gene: TRBV2; CDR3nt: TGTGCCAGCAGTGATGCGGGGGGGCCTCGCGAGCAGTACTTC; CDR3aa: CASSDAGGPREQYF
j_gene: TRBJ2-1; abundance: NA; d_gene: NA; v_gene: TRBV4-3; CDR3nt: TGCGCCAGCAGCCAAGAGGGGGGTGTGGGTAATGAGCAGTTCTTC; CDR3aa: CASSQEGGVGNEQFF
j_gene: TRBJ2-1; abundance: NA; d_gene: TRBD1; v_gene: TRBV5-1; CDR3nt: TGCGCCAGCAGCTTAACAGGGGATGCCTACAATGAGCAGTTCTTC; CDR3aa: CASSLTGDAYNEQFF
j_gene: TRBJ1-1; abundance: once; d_gene: TRBD1; v_gene: TRBV5-1; CDR3nt: TGCGCCAGCAGAACCCTCGACAGGGGGGTTACTGAAGCTTTCTTT; CDR3aa: CASRTLDRGVTEAFF
j_gene: TRBJ2-2; abundance: NA; d_gene: NA; v_gene: TRBV2; CDR3nt: TGTGCCAGCAGTCAGGGTTTTACCGGGGAGCTGTTTTTT; CDR3aa: CASSQGFTGELFF
j_gene: TRBJ2-1; abundance: NA; d_gene: TRBD2; v_gene: TRBV7-2; CDR3nt: TGTGCCAGCAGCTTAGCCGGACTAGCGGATGAGCAGTTCTTC; CDR3aa: CASSLAGLADEQFF
j_gene: TRBJ2-7; abundance: NA; d_gene: TRBD1; v_gene: TRBV2; CDR3nt: TGTGCCAGCAGGGGGGACAGTTTGGAGCAGTACTTC; CDR3aa: CASRGDSLEQYF
j_gene: TRBJ2-3; abundance: NA; d_gene: TRBD1; v_gene: TRBV18; CDR3nt: TGTGCCAGCTCACAATACAAACAGGGGGTCACAGATACGCAGTATTTT; CDR3aa: CASSQYKQGVTDTQYF
j_gene: TRBJ1-2; abundance: NA; d_gene: NA; v_gene: TRBV13; CDR3nt: TGTGCCAGCAGCTTAAGTAGGGGGACCTATGGCTACACCTTC; CDR3aa: CASSLSRGTYGYTF
j_gene: TRBJ2-2; abundance: once; d_gene: NA; v_gene: TRBV4-1; CDR3nt: TGCGCCAGCAGCAGTACTAGCATCGGGTCCGGGGAGCTGTTTTTT; CDR3aa: CASSSTSIGSGELFF
j_gene: TRBJ2-7; abundance: NA; d_gene: NA; v_gene: TRBV4-1; CDR3nt: TGCGCCAGCAGCCAAGCGACAGGACCCTACGAGCAGTACTTC; CDR3aa: CASSQATGPYEQYF
j_gene: TRBJ2-3; abundance: NA; d_gene: TRBD2; v_gene: TRBV3-1/TRBV3-2; CDR3nt: TGTGCCAGCAGCCGAAGGGACCTAGCGGGGGGAATAGCGGGACATACGCAGTATTTT; CDR3aa: CASSRRDLAGGIAGHTQYF
j_gene: TRBJ1-2; abundance: NA; d_gene: NA; v_gene: TRBV19; CDR3nt: TGTGCCAGTAGTGCCCGGGAATATGGCTACACCTTC; CDR3aa: CASSAREYGYTF
j_gene: TRBJ2-3; abundance: NA; d_gene: NA; v_gene: TRBV21-1; CDR3nt: TGTGCCAGCAGCCGCCCAGAGGGAAGGGCCAGCACAGATACGCAGTATTTT; CDR3aa: CASSRPEGRASTDTQYF
j_gene: TRBJ2-5; abundance: NA; d_gene: NA; v_gene: TRBV29-1; CDR3nt: TGCAGCGTTGGGGGAGGAGAGACCCAGTACTTC; CDR3aa: CSVGGGETQYF
j_gene: TRBJ1-1; abundance: NA; d_gene: TRBD1; v_gene: TRBV19; CDR3nt: TGTGCCAGTAGTACCGGACAGGGTGGTCCGAACACTGAAGCTTTCTTT; CDR3aa: CASSTGQGGPNTEAFF
j_gene: TRBJ2-7; abundance: NA; d_gene: NA; v_gene: TRBV28; CDR3nt: TGTGCCAGCAGTCGCGCGGTACCCCCCTACGAGCAGTACTTC; CDR3aa: CASSRAVPPYEQYF
j_gene: TRBJ2-1; abundance: NA; d_gene: TRBD1; v_gene: TRBV19; CDR3nt: TGTGCCAGTAGTAGCCACGGGACAGGGGACTACAATGAGCAGTTCTTC; CDR3aa: CASSSHGTGDYNEQFF